This TCR beta chain was sequenced in a study of patients and donors after allogeneic stem cell transplantation. This clonotype rates as medium-sized. With 6 bases removed from V and 2 bases from J, the gap between germline ends came to 11 bases. The CDR3 covers 13 residues. Per the germline V gene, CDR1 is MDHEN and CDR2 is SYDVKM. TCRdb used MiXCR to reprocess the RT-PCR reads, holding one entry per CDR3 protein. The repertoire holds around 3,000 distinct CDR3 sequences, with 5% to 5.5% as singletons. This rearrangement joins TRBV28 to TRBJ2-7; tentatively, D is TRBD1 (6 bases). Sample: blood, either unsorted or a sorted T cell fraction (not recorded which). This receptor was identified in a human donor who was either an allogeneic HSCT recipient or a stem cell or donor lymphocyte infusion donor (not recorded which). It is not recorded whose cells these are; they may come from a transplant donor. This chain's CDR3 is CASSPGQTYEQYF. CDR3 sequence (DNA): TGTGCCAGCAGCCCCGGACAGACCTACGAGCAGTACTTC.